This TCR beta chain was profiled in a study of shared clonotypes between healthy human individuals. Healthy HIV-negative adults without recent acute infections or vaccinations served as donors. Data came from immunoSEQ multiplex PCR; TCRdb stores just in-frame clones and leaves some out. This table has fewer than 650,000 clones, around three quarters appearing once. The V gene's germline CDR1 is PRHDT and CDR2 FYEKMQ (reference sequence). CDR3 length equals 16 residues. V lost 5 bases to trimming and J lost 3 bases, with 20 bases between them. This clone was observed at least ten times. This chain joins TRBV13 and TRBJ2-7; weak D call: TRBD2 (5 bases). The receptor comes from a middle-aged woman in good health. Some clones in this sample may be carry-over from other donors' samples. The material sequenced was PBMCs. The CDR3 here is CASSPGRARPNYEQYF. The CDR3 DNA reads TGTGCCAGCAGCCCTGGGCGGGCGCGACCTAACTACGAGCAGTACTTC.